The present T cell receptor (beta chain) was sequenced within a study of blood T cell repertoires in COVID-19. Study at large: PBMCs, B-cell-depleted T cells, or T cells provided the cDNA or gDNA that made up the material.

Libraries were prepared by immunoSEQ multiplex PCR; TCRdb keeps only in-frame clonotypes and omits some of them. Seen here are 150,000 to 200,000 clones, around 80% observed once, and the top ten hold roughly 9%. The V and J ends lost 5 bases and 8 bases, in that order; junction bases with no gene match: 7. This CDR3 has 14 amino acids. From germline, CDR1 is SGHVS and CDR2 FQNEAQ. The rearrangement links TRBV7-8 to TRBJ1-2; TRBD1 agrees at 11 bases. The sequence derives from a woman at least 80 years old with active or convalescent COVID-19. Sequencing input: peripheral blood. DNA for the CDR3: TGTGCCAGCAGCCATTCGGGACAGGGGGGCGGCTACACCTTC. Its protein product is CASSHSGQGGGYTF.